This T cell receptor beta chain derives from a study of early T cells in non-severe SARS-CoV-2 infection. Study summary: With bulk RNA from unsorted whole blood as input, sequencing yielded unpaired chains. Broader study findings: VDJdb matching favored anti-spike CD8 responses, missing private and CD4 specificities.

Trimming removed 0 bases at V and 6 bases at J, with 9 bases between. This CDR3 is built from 13 residues. CDR1 is SGHNT, CDR2 YYREEE, per germline (reference sequence). The sample holds a few counts of this clonotype. The antigen is not known. cDNA molecules, individually, were tagged with unique molecular identifiers. TCRdb re-analysed the 5' RACE reads in MiXCR, keeping a single row per CDR3 protein. The sample lists roughly 60,000 distinct CDR3 sequences, around 10% occurring once. The clonotype was recovered from an adult who was a healthcare worker with PCR-confirmed SARS-CoV-2 infection or an uninfected control (not recorded which). V gene TRBV5-4 combines with J gene TRBJ1-2; D is possibly TRBD1 (6 bases). The sequencing used whole blood, collected at baseline. CDR3 amino acids: CASSLAGVDGYTF. The CDR3 nucleotides are TGTGCCAGCAGCTTGGCAGGGGTGGATGGCTACACCTTC.